The sample holds one count of the clone carrying this T cell receptor beta chain. After removal of 9 bases from V and 9 bases from J, the junction contained 11 bases not matched to a gene. CDR3 length: 13 amino acids. Germline loops: CDR1 MNHEY, CDR2 SMNVEV (reference sequence). This entry is derived from a study of control samples from healthy donors and cancer patients. TCRdb's table, derived via immunoSEQ multiplex PCR, lists solely in-frame clones and lacks some. The data show about 410,000 clones, with about 93% seen just once and more than 6% held by the top ten. The chain couples TRBV27 to TRBJ2-1; 7 bases agree with TRBD2. This clonotype originated in a man aged 35 to 55 with head and neck cancer. The specimen sequenced was PBMCs. The CDR3: CASGFTSAVEQFF. The DNA for the CDR3 is TGTGCCAGTGGATTTACTAGCGCCGTTGAGCAGTTCTTC.